The TCR beta chain described here comes from a study of T cells in women clearing cervical HPV infection. Study details: Blood came at first lesion visit for cases, post-clearance for controls. Findings of the study overall: TRBV6-7 relative abundance averaged approximately 0.11% in cases and more than 0.15% in controls.

Genomic DNA, averaging approximately 1,100 ng per sample, yielded TCR beta CDR3 via immunoSEQ. Profiling relied on immunoSEQ multiplex PCR, and the TCRdb table lists in-frame clones only, not all of them. The sample totals about 19,000 clones; its top ten clones hold 3.2%. Turning to this clone: Its antigen is as yet unknown. The read comes to an end 3 residues before the CDR3 does, leaving the germline J gene to fill in the end.

CDR1 is MRHNA, CDR2 SNTAGT, per germline. J gave up 4 bases and V 3 bases, and 2 bases lay outside the gene matches. There are 14 residues in the CDR3. Sequencing was performed on blood buffy coat. The sequence derives from a woman between 18 and 70 years old with a cervical HPV16 infection that either progressed to CIN3+ or cleared (not recorded which). The rearrangement joins TRBV6-4 to TRBJ1-2, with 10 bases that match TRBD1. The sequenced CDR3 bases are TGTGCCAGCAGTGAGAGGACAGGGGGCTATGGC. Protein product: CASSERTGGYG. The whole CDR3 protein is CASSERTGGYGYTF.